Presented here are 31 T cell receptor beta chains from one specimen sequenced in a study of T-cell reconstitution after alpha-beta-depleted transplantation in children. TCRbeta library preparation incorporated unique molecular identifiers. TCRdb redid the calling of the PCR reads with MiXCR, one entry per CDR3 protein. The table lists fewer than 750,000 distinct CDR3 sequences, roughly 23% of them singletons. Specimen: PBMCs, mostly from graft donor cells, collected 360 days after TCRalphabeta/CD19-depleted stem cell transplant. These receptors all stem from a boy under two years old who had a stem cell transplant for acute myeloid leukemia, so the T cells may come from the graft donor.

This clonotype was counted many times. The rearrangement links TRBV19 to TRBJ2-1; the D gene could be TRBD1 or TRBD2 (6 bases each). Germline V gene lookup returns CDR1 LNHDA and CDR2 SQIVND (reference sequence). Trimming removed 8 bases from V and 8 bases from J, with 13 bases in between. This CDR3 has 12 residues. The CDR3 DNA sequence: TGTGCCAGTGGCAGGGGAGGCCATGAGCAGTTCTTC. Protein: CASGRGGHEQFF. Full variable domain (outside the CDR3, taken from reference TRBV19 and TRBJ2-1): DGGITQSPKYLFRKEGQNVTLSCEQNLNHDAMYWYRQDPGQGLRLIYYSQIVNDFQKGDIAEGYSVSREKKESFPLTVTSAQKNPTAFYLCASGRGGHEQFFGPGTRLTVL.

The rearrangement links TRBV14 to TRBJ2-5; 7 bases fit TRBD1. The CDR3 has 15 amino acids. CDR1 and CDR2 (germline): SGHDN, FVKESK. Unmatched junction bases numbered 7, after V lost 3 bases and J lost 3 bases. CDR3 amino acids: CASSQRTGGEETQYF. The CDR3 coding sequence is TGTGCCAGCAGCCAGAGGACAGGAGGAGAAGAGACCCAGTACTTC.

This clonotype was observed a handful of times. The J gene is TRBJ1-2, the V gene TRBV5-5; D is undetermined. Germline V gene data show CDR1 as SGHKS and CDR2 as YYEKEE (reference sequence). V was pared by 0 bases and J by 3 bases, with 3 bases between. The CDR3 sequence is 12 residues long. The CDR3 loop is CASSLDHYGYTF. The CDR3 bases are TGTGCCAGCAGCTTGGACCACTATGGCTACACCTTC.

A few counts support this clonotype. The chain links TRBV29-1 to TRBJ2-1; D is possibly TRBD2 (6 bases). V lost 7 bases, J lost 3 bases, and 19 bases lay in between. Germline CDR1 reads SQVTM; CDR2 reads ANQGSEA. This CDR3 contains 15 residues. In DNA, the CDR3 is TGCAGCGCCGGATTCTTAGCGGATGGCTACAATGAGCAGTTCTTC. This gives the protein CSAGFLADGYNEQFF.

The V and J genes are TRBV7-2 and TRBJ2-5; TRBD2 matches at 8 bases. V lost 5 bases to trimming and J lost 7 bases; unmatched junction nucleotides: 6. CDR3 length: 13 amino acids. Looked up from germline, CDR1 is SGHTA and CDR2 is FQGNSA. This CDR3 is CASSPGTSRTQYF. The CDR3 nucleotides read TGTGCCAGCAGCCCCGGGACTAGTAGGACCCAGTACTTC.

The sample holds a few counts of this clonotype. The DNA for the CDR3 is TGTGCCAGCAGTTACCAAAGCGGGGGGGCTGCCTACAATGAGCAGTTCTTC. It yields the protein CASSYQSGGAAYNEQFF. The chain is built from TRBV6-5 and TRBJ2-1; 10 bases agree with TRBD2. CDR3 size: 17 residues. Germline V CDR1 and CDR2: MNHEY, SVGAGI. After removal of 2 bases from V and 2 bases from J, the junction contained 6 bases not matched to a gene.

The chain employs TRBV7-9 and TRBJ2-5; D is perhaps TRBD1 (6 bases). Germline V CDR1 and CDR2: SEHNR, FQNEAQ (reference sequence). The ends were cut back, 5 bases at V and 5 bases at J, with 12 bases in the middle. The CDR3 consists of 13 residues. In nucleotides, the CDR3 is TGTGCCAGCAGCCAAGGGGGTGAGGAGACCCAGTACTTC. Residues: CASSQGGEETQYF.

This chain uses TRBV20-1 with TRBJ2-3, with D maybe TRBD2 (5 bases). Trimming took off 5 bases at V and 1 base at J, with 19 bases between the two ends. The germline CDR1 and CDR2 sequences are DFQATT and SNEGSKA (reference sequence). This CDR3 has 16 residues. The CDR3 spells CSAPAGPTGRTDTQYF. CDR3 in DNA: TGCAGTGCTCCTGCGGGTCCCACTGGGCGCACAGATACGCAGTATTTT.

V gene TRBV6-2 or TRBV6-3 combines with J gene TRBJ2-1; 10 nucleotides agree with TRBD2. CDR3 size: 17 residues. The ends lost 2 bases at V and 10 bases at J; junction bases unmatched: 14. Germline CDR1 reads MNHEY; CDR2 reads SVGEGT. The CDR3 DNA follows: TGTGCCAGCAGTTACAGGGTAGGAGCGGGGGGGGGTGAAGAGCAGTTCTTC. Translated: CASSYRVGAGGGEEQFF.

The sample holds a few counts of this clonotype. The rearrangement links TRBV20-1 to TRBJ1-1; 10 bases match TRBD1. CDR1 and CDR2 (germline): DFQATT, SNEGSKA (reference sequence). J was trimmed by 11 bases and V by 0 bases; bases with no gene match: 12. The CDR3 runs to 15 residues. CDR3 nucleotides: TGCAGTGCTAGAGACCAGGCTGGGACAGGGGATTTGGCTTTCTTT. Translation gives CSARDQAGTGDLAFF.

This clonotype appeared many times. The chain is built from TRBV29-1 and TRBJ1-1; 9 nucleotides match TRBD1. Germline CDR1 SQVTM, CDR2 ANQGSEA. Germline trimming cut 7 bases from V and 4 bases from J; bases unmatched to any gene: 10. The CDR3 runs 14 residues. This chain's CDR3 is CSAWTGAEVTEAFF. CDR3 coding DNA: TGCAGCGCCTGGACAGGGGCAGAGGTCACTGAAGCTTTCTTT.

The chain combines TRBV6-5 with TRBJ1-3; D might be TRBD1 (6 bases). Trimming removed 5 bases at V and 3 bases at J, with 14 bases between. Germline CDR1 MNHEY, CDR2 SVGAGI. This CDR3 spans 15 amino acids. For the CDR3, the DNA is TGTGCCAGCAGTAGCGGACAGCGCCTTGGAAACACCATATATTTT. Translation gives CASSSGQRLGNTIYF.

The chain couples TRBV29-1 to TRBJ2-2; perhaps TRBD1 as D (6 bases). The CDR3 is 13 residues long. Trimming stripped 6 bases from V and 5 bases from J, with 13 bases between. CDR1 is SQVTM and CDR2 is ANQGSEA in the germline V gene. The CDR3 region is CSVPRGPTGELFF. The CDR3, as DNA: TGCAGCGTCCCCAGGGGCCCGACCGGGGAGCTGTTTTTT.

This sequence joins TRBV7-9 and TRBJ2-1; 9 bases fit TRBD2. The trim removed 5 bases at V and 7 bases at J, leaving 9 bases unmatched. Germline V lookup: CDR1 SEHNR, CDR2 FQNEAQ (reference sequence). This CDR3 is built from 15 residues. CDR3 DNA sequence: TGTGCCAGCAGCCCTTTCGCGGGGGGGAGAAATGAGCAGTTCTTC. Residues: CASSPFAGGRNEQFF.

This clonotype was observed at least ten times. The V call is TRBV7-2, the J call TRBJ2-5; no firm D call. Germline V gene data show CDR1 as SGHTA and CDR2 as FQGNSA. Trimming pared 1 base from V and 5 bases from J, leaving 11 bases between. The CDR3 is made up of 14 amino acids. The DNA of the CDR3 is TGTGCCAGCAGCTTAGGACTGGTCGGTGAGACCCAGTACTTC. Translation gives CASSLGLVGETQYF.

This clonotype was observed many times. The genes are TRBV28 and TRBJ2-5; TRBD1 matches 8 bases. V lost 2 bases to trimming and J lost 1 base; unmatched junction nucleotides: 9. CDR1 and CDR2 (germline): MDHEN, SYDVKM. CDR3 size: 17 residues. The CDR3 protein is CASSLRTGTYLQETQYF. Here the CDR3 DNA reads TGTGCCAGCAGTTTACGGACAGGGACCTACCTCCAAGAGACCCAGTACTTC.

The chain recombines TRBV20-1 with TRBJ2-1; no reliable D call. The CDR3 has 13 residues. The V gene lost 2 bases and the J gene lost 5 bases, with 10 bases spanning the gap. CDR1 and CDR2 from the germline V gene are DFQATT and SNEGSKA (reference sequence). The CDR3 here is CSARSGGHNEQFF. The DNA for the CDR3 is TGCAGTGCTAGATCAGGCGGACACAATGAGCAGTTCTTC.

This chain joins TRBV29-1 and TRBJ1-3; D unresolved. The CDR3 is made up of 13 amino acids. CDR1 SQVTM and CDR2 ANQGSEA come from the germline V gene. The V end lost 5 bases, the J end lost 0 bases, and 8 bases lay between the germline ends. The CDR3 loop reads CSVRLLSGNTIYF. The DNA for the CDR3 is TGCAGCGTTAGACTTCTCTCTGGAAACACCATATATTTT.

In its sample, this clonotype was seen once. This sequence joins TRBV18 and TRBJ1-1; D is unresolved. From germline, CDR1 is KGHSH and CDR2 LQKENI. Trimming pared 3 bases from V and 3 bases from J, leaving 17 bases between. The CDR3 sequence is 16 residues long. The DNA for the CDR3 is TGTGCCAGCTCACCCCCAGCGTGGGGAAGAGACACTGAAGCTTTCTTT. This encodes CASSPPAWGRDTEAFF.

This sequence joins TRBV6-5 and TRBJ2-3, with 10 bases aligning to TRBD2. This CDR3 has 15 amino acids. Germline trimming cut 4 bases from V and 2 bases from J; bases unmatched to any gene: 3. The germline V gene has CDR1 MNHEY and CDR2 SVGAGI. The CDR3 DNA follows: TGTGCCAGCAGTTCTAGCGGGGGAGTCACAGATACGCAGTATTTT. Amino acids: CASSSSGGVTDTQYF.

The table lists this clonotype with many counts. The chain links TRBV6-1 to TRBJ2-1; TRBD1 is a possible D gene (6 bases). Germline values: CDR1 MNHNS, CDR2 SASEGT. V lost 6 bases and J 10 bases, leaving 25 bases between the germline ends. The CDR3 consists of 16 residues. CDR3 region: CASRPQGEARPIEQFF. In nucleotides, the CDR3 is TGTGCCAGCAGACCACAGGGAGAGGCCCGCCCAATAGAGCAGTTCTTC.

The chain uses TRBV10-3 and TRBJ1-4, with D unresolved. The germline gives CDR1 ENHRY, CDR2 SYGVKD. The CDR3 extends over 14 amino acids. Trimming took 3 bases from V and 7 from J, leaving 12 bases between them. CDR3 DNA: TGTGCCATCAGTGAATCCGGGAGTGGTGAAAAACTGTTTTTT. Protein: CAISESGSGEKLFF.

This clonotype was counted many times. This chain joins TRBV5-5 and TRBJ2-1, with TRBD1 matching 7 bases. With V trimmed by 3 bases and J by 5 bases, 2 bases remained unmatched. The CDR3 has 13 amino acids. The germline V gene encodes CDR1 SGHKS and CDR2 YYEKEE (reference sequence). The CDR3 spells CASSSQGNNEQFF. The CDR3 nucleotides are TGTGCCAGCAGCTCACAGGGGAACAATGAGCAGTTCTTC.

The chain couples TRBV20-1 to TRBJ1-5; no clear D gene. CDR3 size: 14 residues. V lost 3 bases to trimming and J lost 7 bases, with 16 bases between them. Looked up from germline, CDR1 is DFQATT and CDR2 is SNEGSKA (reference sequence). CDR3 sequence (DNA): TGCAGTGCTAGCAGTGACCAAAAAGGACAGCCCCAGCATTTT. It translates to CSASSDQKGQPQHF.

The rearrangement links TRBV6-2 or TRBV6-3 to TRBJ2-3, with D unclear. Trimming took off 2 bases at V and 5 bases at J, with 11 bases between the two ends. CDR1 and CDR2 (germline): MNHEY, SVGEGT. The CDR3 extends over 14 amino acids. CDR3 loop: CASSYRSTGDTQYF. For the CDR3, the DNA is TGTGCCAGCAGTTACCGATCCACGGGAGATACGCAGTATTTT.

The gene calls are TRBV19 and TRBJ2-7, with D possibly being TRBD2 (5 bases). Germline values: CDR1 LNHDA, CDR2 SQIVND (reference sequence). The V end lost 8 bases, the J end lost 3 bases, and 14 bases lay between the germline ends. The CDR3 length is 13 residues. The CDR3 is CASRPLGNYEQYF. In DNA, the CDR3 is TGTGCCAGTCGGCCCCTCGGGAACTACGAGCAGTACTTC.

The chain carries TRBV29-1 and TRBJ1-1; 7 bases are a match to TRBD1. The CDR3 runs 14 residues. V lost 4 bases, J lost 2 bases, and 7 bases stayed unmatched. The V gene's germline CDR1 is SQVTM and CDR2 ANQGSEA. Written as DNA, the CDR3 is TGCAGCGTTGTGAGACAGGGTATTAACACTGAAGCTTTCTTT. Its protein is CSVVRQGINTEAFF.

In DNA, the CDR3 is TGCAGTGCTAGAAGGGGGACTCTTCGGGAGACCCAGTACTTC. Protein product: CSARRGTLRETQYF. The V gene is TRBV20-1, the J gene TRBJ2-5; tentatively, D is TRBD1 or TRBD2 (6 bases each). V lost 2 bases and J lost 5, with 15 bases in between. The CDR3 is 14 residues long. Germline CDR1 reads DFQATT; CDR2 reads SNEGSKA (reference sequence).

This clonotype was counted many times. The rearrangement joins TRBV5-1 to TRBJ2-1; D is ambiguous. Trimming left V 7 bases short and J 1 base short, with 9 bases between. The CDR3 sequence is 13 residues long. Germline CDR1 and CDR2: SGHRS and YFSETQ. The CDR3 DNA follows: TGCGCCAGCCAAACCGGGTCCTACAATGAGCAGTTCTTC. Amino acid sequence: CASQTGSYNEQFF.

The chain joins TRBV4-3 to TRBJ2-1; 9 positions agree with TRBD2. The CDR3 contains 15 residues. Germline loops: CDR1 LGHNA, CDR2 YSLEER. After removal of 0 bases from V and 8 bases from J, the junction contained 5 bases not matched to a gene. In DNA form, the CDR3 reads TGCGCCAGCAGCCAAGATATGCGGGGGGGTTATGAGCAGTTCTTC. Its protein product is CASSQDMRGGYEQFF.

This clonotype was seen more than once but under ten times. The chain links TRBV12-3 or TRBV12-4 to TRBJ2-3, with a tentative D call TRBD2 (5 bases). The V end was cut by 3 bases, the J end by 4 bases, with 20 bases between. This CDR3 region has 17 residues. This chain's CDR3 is CASSFWEPPGGSDTQYF. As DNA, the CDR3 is TGTGCCAGCAGTTTTTGGGAACCCCCTGGAGGATCAGATACGCAGTATTTT.